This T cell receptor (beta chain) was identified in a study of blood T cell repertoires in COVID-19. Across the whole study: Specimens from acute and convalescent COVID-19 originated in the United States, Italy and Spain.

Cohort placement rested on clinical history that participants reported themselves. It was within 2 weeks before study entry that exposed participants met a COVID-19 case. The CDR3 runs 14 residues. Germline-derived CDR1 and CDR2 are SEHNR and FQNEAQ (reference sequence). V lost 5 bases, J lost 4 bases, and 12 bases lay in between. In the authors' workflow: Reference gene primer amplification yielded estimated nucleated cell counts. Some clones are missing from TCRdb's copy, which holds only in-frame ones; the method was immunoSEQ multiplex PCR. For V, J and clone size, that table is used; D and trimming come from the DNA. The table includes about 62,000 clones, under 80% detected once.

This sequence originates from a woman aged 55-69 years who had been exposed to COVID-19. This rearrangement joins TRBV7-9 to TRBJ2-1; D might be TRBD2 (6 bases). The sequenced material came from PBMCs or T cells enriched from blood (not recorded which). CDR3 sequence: CASSRDSRYNEQFF. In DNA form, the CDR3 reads TGTGCCAGCAGCCGGGACTCTCGATACAATGAGCAGTTCTTC.